The rows below give T cell receptor beta chains drawn from one sample of a study of cytomegalovirus exposure and HLA in healthy donors. This table comes from immunoSEQ multiplex PCR, and its TCRdb copy is limited to in-frame clones, with some not included. The profile shows around 170,000 clones, 65% to 80% of them singletons. Sequencing input: PBMCs. These receptors were obtained from a woman between 40 and 55 years old in good health and CMV-seropositive. The conserved cysteine and the conserved F or W are not part of the CDR3 here. Each record gives: clone size, V gene, J gene, CDR3 length, CDR3 protein. Some rows mark clone size as missing; the rest say once, few, many or name a class of expanded clone.

NA	TRBV19	TRBJ2-7	9	ASSMGSEQY
NA	TRBV7-9	TRBJ2-3	13	ASSSLGLAGDTQY
NA	TRBV4-2	TRBJ2-7	12	ASSLGTGAYEQY
NA	TRBV2	TRBJ1-3	10	ASSVIIRDTT
NA	TRBV4-1	TRBJ2-2	10	ASSQITGELF
NA	TRBV5-4	TRBJ1-2	11	ASRLTGGYGYT
NA	TRBV7-9	TRBJ1-6	11	ASSPHSESPLH
NA	TRBV15	TRBJ2-1	12	ATSRDVASDEQF
once	TRBV7-9	TRBJ1-2	12	ASSLGYGEDGYT
NA	TRBV5-4	TRBJ2-5	13	ASSYRRGDQETQY
NA	TRBV18	TRBJ2-2	11	ASSPPSSGELF
NA	TRBV14	TRBJ1-3	14	ASSQAGAGGTNTIY
NA	TRBV30	TRBJ2-5	11	AWSKQEQETQY
NA	TRBV18	TRBJ2-7	12	ASSPRPGGVEQY
NA	TRBV5-1	TRBJ2-2	13	ASSSSGAFTGELF
NA	TRBV7-9	TRBJ1-4	17	ASSSPGRAAGTGGEKLF
NA	TRBV9	TRBJ1-1	12	ASSVAGGGTEAF
NA	TRBV19	TRBJ2-5	12	ASSLSGAQETQY
NA	TRBV7-8	TRBJ1-1	11	ASSPGAPTEAF
NA	TRBV7-9	TRBJ1-1	9	ASSGGSEAF
NA	TRBV18	TRBJ1-1	12	ASSPQHMNTEAF
few	TRBV6-5	TRBJ1-1	13	ASSGGDRPDTEAF
NA	TRBV5-1	TRBJ1-5	11	ASSLESGQPQH
NA	TRBV19	TRBJ2-1	15	ASSPPRGSGGPNEQF
few	TRBV2	TRBJ1-5	13	ASSDPGTENQPQH
NA	TRBV4-3	TRBJ2-2	15	ASSQDRLAGNTGELF
NA	TRBV28	TRBJ1-1	11	ASRSPGGTEAF
NA	TRBV5-5	TRBJ2-1	15	ASSPSGSGPHYNEQF
NA	TRBV9	TRBJ2-3	13	ASSVGRGGTDTQY
NA	TRBV7-2	TRBJ1-1	12	ASSSTGFGTEAF
NA	TRBV9	TRBJ2-1	13	ASSVVDRGSNEQF
NA	TRBV7-3	TRBJ1-2	13	ASSLTPVANYGYT
NA	TRBV13	TRBJ1-3	11	ASSLVSRTAIY
NA	TRBV5-5	TRBJ2-2	14	ASSFVYRGNTGELF
NA	TRBV21-1	TRBJ2-2	13	ARQGGGQSTGELF
NA	TRBV6-1	TRBJ2-7	12	ASSPGTGDYEQY
NA	TRBV18	TRBJ1-5	12	ASSPQNSNQPQH
NA	TRBV5-6	TRBJ2-1	10	ASSLGDNEQF
NA	TRBV30	TRBJ1-4	12	AWSVGGLVEKLF
NA	TRBV7-2	TRBJ1-2	13	ASSLAYQGHDGYT
NA	TRBV12-1	TRBJ2-3	16	ASSSLTSGDLYTDTQY
NA	TRBV25-1	TRBJ1-6	11	ASSGTEESPLH
NA	TRBV7-9	TRBJ1-5	14	ASSKQGDSYNQPQH
NA	TRBV5-1	TRBJ1-3	13	ASRGLGGTGNTIY
NA	TRBV9	TRBJ1-1	14	ASSVDPGRGNTEAF
NA	TRBV29-1	TRBJ1-2	8	SVGLNGYT
NA	TRBV23-1	TRBJ1-3	13	ARPSGPGTGNTIY
NA	TRBV28	TRBJ1-2	16	ASRPITRGGTGVYGYT
NA	TRBV4-3	TRBJ1-2	13	ASSQERGAFYGYT
NA	TRBV6-5	TRBJ1-5	11	ASSYAIGGHQH
NA	TRBV6-5	TRBJ1-1	14	ASSYGSGQMNTEAF
NA	TRBV7-2	TRBJ1-2	12	ASSRGVLNYGYT
NA	TRBV7-2	TRBJ2-5	12	ASSLVIAEETQY